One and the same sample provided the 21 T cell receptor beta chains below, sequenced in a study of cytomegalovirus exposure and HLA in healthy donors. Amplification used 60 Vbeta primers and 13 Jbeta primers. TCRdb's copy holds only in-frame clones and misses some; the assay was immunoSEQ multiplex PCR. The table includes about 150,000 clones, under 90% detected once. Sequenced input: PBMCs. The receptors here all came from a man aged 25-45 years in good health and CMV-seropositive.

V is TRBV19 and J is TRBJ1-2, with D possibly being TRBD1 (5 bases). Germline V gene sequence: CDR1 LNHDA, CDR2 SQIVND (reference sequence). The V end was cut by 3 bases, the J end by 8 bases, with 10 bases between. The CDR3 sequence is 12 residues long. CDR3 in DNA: TGTGCCAGTAGTATCGCCTCAGGGGGCTACACCTTC. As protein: CASSIASGGYTF.

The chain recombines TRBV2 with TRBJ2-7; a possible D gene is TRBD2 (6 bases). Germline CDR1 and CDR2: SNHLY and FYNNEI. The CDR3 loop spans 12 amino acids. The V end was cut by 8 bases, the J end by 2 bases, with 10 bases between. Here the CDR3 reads CASGGNPYEQYF. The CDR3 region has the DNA TGTGCCAGCGGGGGGAATCCCTACGAGCAGTACTTC.

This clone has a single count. The CDR3 coding sequence is TGTGCCAGCCTTACGGGTAGTTACGAGCAGTACTTC. This translates into CASLTGSYEQYF. The V and J genes are TRBV6-1 and TRBJ2-7; D ambiguous. The CDR3 totals 12 residues. Germline values: CDR1 MNHNS, CDR2 SASEGT. The V and J ends lost 8 bases and 4 bases respectively, with 12 bases between them.

CDR3 in amino acids: CASSELKEPNTEAFF. CDR3 DNA sequence: TGTGCCAGCAGTGAATTGAAGGAGCCGAACACTGAAGCTTTCTTT. The chain links TRBV25-1 to TRBJ1-1; no clear D gene. The CDR3 spans 15 residues. V was trimmed by 1 base and J by 1 base, leaving 10 bases between them. Germline V gene lookup returns CDR1 MGHDK and CDR2 SYGVNS.

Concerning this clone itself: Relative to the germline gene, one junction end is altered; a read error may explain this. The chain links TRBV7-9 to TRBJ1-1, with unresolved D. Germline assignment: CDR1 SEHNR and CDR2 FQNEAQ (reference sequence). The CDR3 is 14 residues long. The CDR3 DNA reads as TGTTCCAGCAGCGAGGGCCCTACCACCACTGAAGCTTTCTTT. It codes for CSSSEGPTTTEAFF. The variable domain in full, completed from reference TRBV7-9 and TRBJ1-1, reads DTGVSQNPRHKITKRGQNVTFRCDPISEHNRLYWYRQTLGQGPEFLTYFQNEAQLEKSRLLSDRFSAERPKGSFSTLEIQRTEQGDSAMYLCSSSEGPTTTEAFFGQGTRLTVV.

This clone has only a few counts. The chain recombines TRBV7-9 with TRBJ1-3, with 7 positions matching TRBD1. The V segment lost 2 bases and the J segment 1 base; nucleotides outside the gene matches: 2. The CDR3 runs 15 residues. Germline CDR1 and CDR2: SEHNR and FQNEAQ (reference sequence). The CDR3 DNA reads TGTGCCAGCAGCTTACAGGGGGGATCTGGAAACACCATATATTTT. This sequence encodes CASSLQGGSGNTIYF.

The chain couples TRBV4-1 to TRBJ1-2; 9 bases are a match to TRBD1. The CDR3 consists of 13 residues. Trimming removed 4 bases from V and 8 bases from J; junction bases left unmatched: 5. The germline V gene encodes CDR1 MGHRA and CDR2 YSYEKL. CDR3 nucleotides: TGCGCCAGCAGCCCCGGGGACAGGGAAGGCTACACCTTC. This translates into CASSPGDREGYTF.

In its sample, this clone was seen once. CDR3: CASSMGPATNEKLFF. Written as DNA, the CDR3 is TGTGCCAGTAGTATGGGGCCCGCAACTAATGAAAAACTGTTTTTT. V and J are TRBV19 and TRBJ1-4, with D perhaps matching TRBD1 (5 bases). Germline-derived CDR1 and CDR2 are LNHDA and SQIVND (reference sequence). This CDR3 comprises 15 residues. Trimming pared 3 bases from V and 0 bases from J, leaving 8 bases between.

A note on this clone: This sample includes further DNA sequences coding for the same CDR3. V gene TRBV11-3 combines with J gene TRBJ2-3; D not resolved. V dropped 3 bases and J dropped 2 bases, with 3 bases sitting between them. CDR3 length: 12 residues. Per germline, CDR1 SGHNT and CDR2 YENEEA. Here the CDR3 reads CASSLATDTQYF. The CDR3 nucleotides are TGTGCCAGCAGCTTGGCCACAGATACGCAGTATTTT.

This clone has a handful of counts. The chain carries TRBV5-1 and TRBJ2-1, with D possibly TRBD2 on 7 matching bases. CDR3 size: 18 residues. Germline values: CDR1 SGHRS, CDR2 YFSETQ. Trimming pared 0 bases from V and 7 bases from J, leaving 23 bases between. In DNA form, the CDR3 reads TGCGCCAGCAGCTTGGCCATGTTGGGGGGAGGGGGTATGAATGAGCAGTTCTTC. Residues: CASSLAMLGGGGMNEQFF. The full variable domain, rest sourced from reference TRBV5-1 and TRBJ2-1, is KAGVTQTPRYLIKTRGQQVTLSCSPISGHRSVSWYQQTPGQGLQFLFEYFSETQRNKGNFPGRFSGRQFSNSRSEMNVSTLELGDSALYLCASSLAMLGGGGMNEQFFGPGTRLTVL.

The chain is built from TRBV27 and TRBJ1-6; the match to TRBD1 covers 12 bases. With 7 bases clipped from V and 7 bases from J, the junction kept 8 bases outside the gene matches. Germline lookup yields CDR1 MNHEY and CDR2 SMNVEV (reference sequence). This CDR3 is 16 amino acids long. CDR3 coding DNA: TGTGCCAGCACTACTGCCGGGACAGGGGGCAATTCACCCCTCCACTTT. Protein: CASTTAGTGGNSPLHF.

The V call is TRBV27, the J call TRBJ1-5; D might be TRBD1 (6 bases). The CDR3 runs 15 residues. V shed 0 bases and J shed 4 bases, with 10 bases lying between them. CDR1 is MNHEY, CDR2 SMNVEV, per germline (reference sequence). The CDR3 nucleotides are TGTGCCAGCAGTTTATCGCGGGGGCTTAATCAGCCCCAGCATTTT. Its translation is CASSLSRGLNQPQHF.

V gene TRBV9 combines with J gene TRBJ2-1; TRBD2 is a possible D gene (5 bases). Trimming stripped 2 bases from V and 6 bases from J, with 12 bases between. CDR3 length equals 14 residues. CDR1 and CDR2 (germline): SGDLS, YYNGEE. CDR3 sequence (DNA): TGTGCCAGCAGCGTCCCCGGGAATCTCAATGAGCAGTTCTTC. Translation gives CASSVPGNLNEQFF.

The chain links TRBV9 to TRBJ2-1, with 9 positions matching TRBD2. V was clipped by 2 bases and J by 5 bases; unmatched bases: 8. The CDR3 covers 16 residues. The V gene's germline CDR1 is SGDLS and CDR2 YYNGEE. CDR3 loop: CASSVGLAAPDNEQFF. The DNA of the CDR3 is TGTGCCAGCAGCGTGGGACTAGCCGCTCCGGACAATGAGCAGTTCTTC.

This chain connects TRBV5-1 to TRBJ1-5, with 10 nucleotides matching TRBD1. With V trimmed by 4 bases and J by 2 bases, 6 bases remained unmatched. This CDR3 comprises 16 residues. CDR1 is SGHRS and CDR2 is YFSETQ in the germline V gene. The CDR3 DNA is TGCGCCAGCAGCCCGGGGACAGGGGATGGCAATCAGCCCCAGCATTTT. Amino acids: CASSPGTGDGNQPQHF.

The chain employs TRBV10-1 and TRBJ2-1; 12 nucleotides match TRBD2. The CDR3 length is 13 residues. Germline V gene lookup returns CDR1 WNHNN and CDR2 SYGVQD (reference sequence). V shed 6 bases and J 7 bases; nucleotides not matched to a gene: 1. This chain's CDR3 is CASRTSGGNEQFF. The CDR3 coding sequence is TGCGCCAGCAGGACTAGCGGGGGTAATGAGCAGTTCTTC.

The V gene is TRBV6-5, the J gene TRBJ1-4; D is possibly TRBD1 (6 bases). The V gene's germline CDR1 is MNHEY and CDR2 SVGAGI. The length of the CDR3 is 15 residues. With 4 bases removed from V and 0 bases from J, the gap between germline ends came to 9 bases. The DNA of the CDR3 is TGTGCCAGCAGTTCAGGGGATGCAACTAATGAAAAACTGTTTTTT. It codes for CASSSGDATNEKLFF.

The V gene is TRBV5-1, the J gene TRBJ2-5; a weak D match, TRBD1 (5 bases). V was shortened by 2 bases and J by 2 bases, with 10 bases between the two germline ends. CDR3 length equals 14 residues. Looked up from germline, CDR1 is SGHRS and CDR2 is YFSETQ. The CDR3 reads CASSFGDSQETQYF. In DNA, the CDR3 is TGCGCCAGCAGCTTTGGAGACAGTCAAGAGACCCAGTACTTC.

DNA of the CDR3: TGTGCCAGCAGTGAAGCGCTTCGGGGCTACACCTTC. It codes for CASSEALRGYTF. J is TRBJ1-2 and V is TRBV6-1; unclear D gene. Germline CDR1 is MNHNS and CDR2 is SASEGT. V lost 0 bases and J 8 bases, leaving 7 bases between the germline ends. The CDR3 runs to 12 residues.

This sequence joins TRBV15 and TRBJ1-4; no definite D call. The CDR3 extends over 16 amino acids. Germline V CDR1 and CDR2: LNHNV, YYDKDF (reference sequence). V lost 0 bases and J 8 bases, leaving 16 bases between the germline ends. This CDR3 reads CATSRDRGGPGEKLFF. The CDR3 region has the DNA TGTGCCACCAGCAGAGATCGGGGAGGGCCGGGGGAAAAACTGTTTTTT.

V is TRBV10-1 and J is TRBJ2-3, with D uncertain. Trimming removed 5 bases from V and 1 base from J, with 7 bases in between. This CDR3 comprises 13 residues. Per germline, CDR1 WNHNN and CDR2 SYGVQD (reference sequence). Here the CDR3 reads CASSRVRTDTQYF. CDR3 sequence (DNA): TGCGCCAGCAGTCGTGTCCGCACAGATACGCAGTATTTT.